This T cell receptor beta chain was identified in a study of shared clonotypes between healthy human individuals. The assay was immunoSEQ multiplex PCR, and TCRdb's table has in-frame clones only and misses some. The sample consists of more than 150,000 clones, approximately 92% of them appearing once. The CDR3 consists of 15 residues. The donors were adults (healthy and HIV-negative) with no recent acute infections or vaccinations. CD4+ cells underwent separation, giving CD45RA+ naive and CD45RA-negative memory subsets. The clonotype was recovered from a woman in her thirties in good health. The specimen sequenced was naive CD4+ T cells sorted from blood. Stated subset: CD45RA+ positively selected. The genes are TRBV21-1 and TRBJ2-7; the D call of TRBD1 is as the table states it, not checked on the DNA. TRBV21-1 is listed as a pseudogene. The CDR3 protein is CASSPGQGGTYEQYF. The CDR3 DNA sequence: TGTGCCAGCAGCCCCGGACAGGGGGGGACCTACGAGCAGTACTTC.